These 31 T cell receptor beta chains share one sample of origin, sequenced in a study of blood T cell repertoires in COVID-19 (TCRdb year 2020). The library was prepared using the immunoSEQ multiplex PCR assay. TCRdb took this table from immuneACCESS and kept in-frame rearrangements with V and J called. Such tables lack part of the clones; where checked against another copy, unresolved V genes explain under half of the gap, and the rest is unexplained. The sample has approximately 210,000 clones on record, 88% of them singletons. Roughly 15% of the sample rests with the top ten. The sequenced sample was PBMCs or T cells enriched from blood (not recorded which). These receptors all stem from a woman aged 50 to 60 with acute COVID-19.

V gene TRBV5-8 combines with J gene TRBJ1-2; 8 bases fit TRBD1. Looked up from germline, CDR1 is SGHTS and CDR2 is YDEGEE. The V segment lost 1 base and the J segment 5 bases; nucleotides outside the gene matches: 1. This CDR3 has 13 amino acids. CDR3 in amino acids: CASSLQGAYGYTF. In nucleotides, the CDR3 is TGTGCCAGCAGCTTGCAGGGGGCTTATGGCTACACCTTC. The whole variable domain, filled in from reference TRBV5-8 and TRBJ1-2, reads EAGVTQSPTHLIKTRGQQATLRCSPISGHTSVYWYQQALGLGLQFLLWYDEGEERNRGNFPPRFSGRQFPNYSSELNVNALELEDSALYLCASSLQGAYGYTFGSGTRLTVV.

The chain has TRBV18 and TRBJ1-1; weak D call: TRBD1 (6 bases). The CDR3 covers 16 residues. Germline values: CDR1 KGHSH, CDR2 LQKENI. The germline V and J ends were trimmed by 3 bases and 2 bases, with 16 bases remaining between them. CDR3 nucleotide sequence: TGTGCCAGCTCACCCCCTACAGGACAGATTAACACTGAAGCTTTCTTT. Residues: CASSPPTGQINTEAFF.

The chain links TRBV5-1 to TRBJ2-1, with 9 nucleotides matching TRBD2. This CDR3 region has 15 residues. The V gene's germline CDR1 is SGHRS and CDR2 YFSETQ. V shed 0 bases and J 8 bases; nucleotides not matched to a gene: 6. As DNA, the CDR3 is TGCGCCAGCAGCTTGGCGCAGCGGGAGGAGGATGAGCAGTTCTTC. Protein sequence: CASSLAQREEDEQFF. The whole variable domain, filled in from reference TRBV5-1 and TRBJ2-1, reads KAGVTQTPRYLIKTRGQQVTLSCSPISGHRSVSWYQQTPGQGLQFLFEYFSETQRNKGNFPGRFSGRQFSNSRSEMNVSTLELGDSALYLCASSLAQREEDEQFFGPGTRLTVL.

Concerning this clone: The junction shows a germline mismatch at one end, possibly a read error. The chain has TRBV18 and TRBJ1-3, with no clear D. Germline lookup yields CDR1 KGHSH and CDR2 LQKENI. The CDR3 runs 15 residues. DNA for the CDR3: TGTGCCAGCTCACCAGTTCGTAGCCTAGGAGAGGCCCCGCATTTT. Translating gives CASSPVRSLGEAPHF. The full variable domain, rest sourced from reference TRBV18 and TRBJ1-3, is NAGVMQNPRHLVRRRGQEARLRCSPMKGHSHVYWYRQLPEEGLKFMVYLQKENIIDESGMPKERFSAEFPKEGPSILRIQQVVRGDSAAYFCASSPVRSLGEAPHFGEGSWLTVV.

The rearrangement joins TRBV18 to TRBJ2-3, with D perhaps matching TRBD2 (6 bases). This CDR3 spans 14 amino acids. The germline V gene encodes CDR1 KGHSH and CDR2 LQKENI. With 4 bases removed from V and 0 bases from J, the gap between germline ends came to 8 bases. CDR3 sequence (DNA): TGTGCCAGCTCACTAACTAGCAGCACAGATACGCAGTATTTT. Translated: CASSLTSSTDTQYF.

J is TRBJ2-1 and V is TRBV28; D remains unclear. Trimming pared 3 bases from V and 12 bases from J, leaving 21 bases between. The CDR3 runs to 15 residues. From germline, CDR1 is MDHEN and CDR2 SYDVKM. In DNA form, the CDR3 reads TGTGCCAGCAGTTTTCTTCGAGGCGGCCTAGGCGCGCAGTTCTTC. It yields the protein CASSFLRGGLGAQFF.

The chain couples TRBV10-3 to TRBJ2-2; 10 nucleotides align to TRBD1. The length of the CDR3 is 21 residues. CDR1 is ENHRY, CDR2 SYGVKD, per germline. V was clipped by 2 bases and J by 2 bases; unmatched bases: 17. The CDR3 DNA follows: TGTGCCATCAGTGAGCCCGACAGGGGGCCATCTAGGGGGCGAAACACCGGGGAGCTGTTTTTT. This sequence encodes CAISEPDRGPSRGRNTGELFF.

The chain carries TRBV5-1 and TRBJ2-7; 11 bases map to TRBD2. The junction had 4 bases not matched to a gene; V was cut back by 5 bases and J by 0 bases. CDR1 is SGHRS, CDR2 YFSETQ, per germline. There are 15 residues in the CDR3. The CDR3 here is CASRTGLADSYEQYF. CDR3 coding DNA: TGCGCCAGCAGAACGGGACTAGCGGACTCCTACGAGCAGTACTTC.

The table lists this clone with many counts. The sample carries other DNA sequences with the same CDR3. The chain is built from TRBV10-3 and TRBJ2-1; 7 bases match TRBD1. Germline V CDR1 and CDR2: ENHRY, SYGVKD. With V trimmed by 6 bases and J by 5 bases, 4 bases remained unmatched. This CDR3 region has 13 residues. In DNA form, the CDR3 reads TGTGCCATCAGAACCGGGACAGACAATGAGCAGTTCTTC. Amino acid sequence: CAIRTGTDNEQFF.

The J gene is TRBJ1-2, the V gene TRBV28; 7 bases are a match to TRBD1. CDR3 size: 16 residues. Trimming cost V 6 bases and J 1 base; bases outside gene matches: 11. Germline V CDR1 and CDR2: MDHEN, SYDVKM. The CDR3 sequence: CASSPSTGSYNYGYTF. The DNA for the CDR3 is TGTGCCAGCAGCCCGTCGACAGGGTCCTATAACTATGGCTACACCTTC.

The rearrangement links TRBV7-2 to TRBJ2-1; D is perhaps TRBD2 (7 bases). The length of the CDR3 is 13 residues. Germline V gene lookup returns CDR1 SGHTA and CDR2 FQGNSA. V was trimmed by 5 bases and J by 12 bases, leaving 17 bases between them. CDR3 loop: CASSLTSEGGQFF. The CDR3 coding sequence is TGTGCCAGCAGCCTAACTAGCGAGGGGGGGCAGTTCTTC. Supplemented by reference TRBV7-2 and TRBJ2-1, the full variable domain reads GAGVSQSPSNKVTEKGKDVELRCDPISGHTALYWYRQSLGQGLEFLIYFQGNSAPDKSGLPSDRFSAERTGGSVSTLTIQRTQQEDSAVYLCASSLTSEGGQFFGPGTRLTVL.

The V gene is TRBV2, the J gene TRBJ1-5, with TRBD1 matching 12 bases. CDR1 is SNHLY and CDR2 is FYNNEI in the germline V gene. V was pared by 8 bases and J by 5 bases, with 7 bases of the junction left unmatched. The CDR3 covers 15 residues. The CDR3 is CASLTGTGGDQPQHF. CDR3 nucleotides: TGTGCCAGCTTGACCGGGACAGGGGGCGATCAGCCCCAGCATTTT.

The V call is TRBV6-5, the J call TRBJ1-2, with D maybe TRBD1 (5 bases). This CDR3 has 15 residues. CDR1 is MNHEY, CDR2 SVGAGI, per germline. V was shortened by 4 bases and J by 4 bases, with 16 bases between the two germline ends. CDR3 in amino acids: CASSFRGITFYGYTF. The CDR3 DNA reads as TGTGCCAGCAGTTTTCGGGGGATAACTTTCTATGGCTACACCTTC.

This clone was seen only a few times. The chain carries TRBV6-2 or TRBV6-3 and TRBJ2-6; no clear D. Germline-derived CDR1 and CDR2 are MNHEY and SVGEGT. V lost 2 bases and J lost 1, with 6 bases in between. This CDR3 has 15 amino acids. In nucleotides, the CDR3 is TGTGCCAGCAGTTACGGTCGGTCTGGGGCCAACGTCCTGACTTTC. Its protein is CASSYGRSGANVLTF.

The rearrangement uses TRBV7-9 and TRBJ2-7; the match to TRBD2 covers 12 bases. The CDR3 runs to 14 residues. Germline CDR1 and CDR2: SEHNR and FQNEAQ (reference sequence). With V trimmed by 4 bases and J by 5 bases, 3 bases remained unmatched. CDR3 in DNA: TGTGCCAGCAGCTGGACTAGCGGGATCAACGAGCAGTACTTC. Residues: CASSWTSGINEQYF.

This chain uses TRBV27 with TRBJ2-2; no reliable D call. The CDR3 loop spans 14 amino acids. Germline CDR1 MNHEY, CDR2 SMNVEV (reference sequence). The V and J ends lost 4 bases and 0 bases respectively, with 6 bases between them. The CDR3 protein is CASSYPANTGELFF. The CDR3 DNA sequence: TGTGCCAGCAGTTACCCGGCGAACACCGGGGAGCTGTTTTTT.

This chain joins TRBV10-3 and TRBJ1-5; the D is unclear. V lost 7 bases to trimming and J lost 8 bases, with 18 bases between them. The CDR3 contains 14 residues. Looked up from germline, CDR1 is ENHRY and CDR2 is SYGVKD. The CDR3, as DNA: TGTGCCATCAAGGAGGGAAATTCCGTAGAGCCCCAGCATTTT. It codes for CAIKEGNSVEPQHF.

The chain employs TRBV18 and TRBJ2-5, with TRBD1 matching 11 bases. The CDR3 is 17 amino acids. The ends lost 2 bases at V and 4 bases at J; junction bases unmatched: 9. From germline, CDR1 is KGHSH and CDR2 LQKENI. CDR3 nucleotide sequence: TGTGCCAGCTCACCATGGAGGACAGGGGGCGGAGGAGAGACCCAGTACTTC. This translates into CASSPWRTGGGGETQYF.

V and J are TRBV7-9 and TRBJ2-7, with TRBD1 identical over 7 bases. Looked up from germline, CDR1 is SEHNR and CDR2 is FQNEAQ (reference sequence). V shed 5 bases, J shed 2 bases, and the junction held 6 bases outside the gene matches. The CDR3 spans 14 residues. CDR3 bases: TGTGCCAGCAGCCGGGGACAGACCGCCTACGAGCAGTACTTC. It is translated as CASSRGQTAYEQYF.

The V call is TRBV30, the J call TRBJ2-2; D may be TRBD1 (6 bases). V was pared by 3 bases and J by 2 bases, with 7 bases between. Germline CDR1 and CDR2: GTSNPN and SVGIG (reference sequence). The CDR3 contains 13 residues. The CDR3 loop reads CAWRGQNTGELFF. The CDR3 DNA is TGTGCCTGGAGGGGACAAAACACCGGGGAGCTGTTTTTT. The full variable domain, rest sourced from reference TRBV30 and TRBJ2-2, is SQTIHQWPATLVQPVGSPLSLECTVEGTSNPNLYWYRQAAGRGLQLLFYSVGIGQISSEVPQNLSASRPQDRQFILSSKKLLLSDSGFYLCAWRGQNTGELFFGEGSRLTVL.

This rearrangement joins TRBV29-1 to TRBJ1-4, with 10 bases fitting TRBD1. The length of the CDR3 is 17 residues. Germline V lookup: CDR1 SQVTM, CDR2 ANQGSEA. V lost 1 base to trimming and J lost 0 bases; unmatched junction nucleotides: 5. CDR3 amino acids: CSVEVGDRGATNEKLFF. The CDR3 DNA sequence: TGCAGCGTTGAAGTGGGGGACAGGGGCGCAACTAATGAAAAACTGTTTTTT.

The chain uses TRBV18 and TRBJ2-7; a weak D match, TRBD1 (6 bases). The CDR3 runs 14 residues. Germline CDR1 is KGHSH and CDR2 is LQKENI. V was pared by 0 bases and J by 7 bases, with 13 bases between. The CDR3 region is CASSPPSRGGEQYF. CDR3 nucleotide sequence: TGTGCCAGCTCACCACCCAGCCGAGGGGGAGAGCAGTACTTC.

This clone was counted a single time. The V gene is TRBV5-5, the J gene TRBJ1-1, with TRBD1 identical over 10 bases. Germline CDR1 is SGHKS and CDR2 is YYEKEE (reference sequence). The CDR3 is 13 amino acids. J gave up 7 bases and V 5 bases, and 5 bases lay outside the gene matches. DNA for the CDR3: TGTGCCAGCAGGAAGGACAGGGGGGTTGAAGCTTTCTTT. It yields the protein CASRKDRGVEAFF.

The chain uses TRBV5-1 and TRBJ2-7; possibly TRBD1 for D (6 bases). This CDR3 contains 14 residues. The germline CDR1 and CDR2 sequences are SGHRS and YFSETQ. V was trimmed by 0 bases and J by 6 bases, leaving 13 bases between them. The CDR3 nucleotides read TGCGCCAGCAGCTTGGGCACAGGGATTACCGAGCAGTACTTC. Encoded protein: CASSLGTGITEQYF. Combining the CDR3 with reference TRBV5-1 and TRBJ2-7 gives the whole variable domain KAGVTQTPRYLIKTRGQQVTLSCSPISGHRSVSWYQQTPGQGLQFLFEYFSETQRNKGNFPGRFSGRQFSNSRSEMNVSTLELGDSALYLCASSLGTGITEQYFGPGTRLTVT.

The chain joins TRBV28 to TRBJ2-2, with a possible D match to TRBD2 (5 bases). Germline V CDR1 and CDR2: MDHEN, SYDVKM. The CDR3 totals 20 residues. The V gene lost 6 bases and the J gene lost 6 bases, with 32 bases spanning the gap. The CDR3 DNA sequence: TGTGCCAGCAGCCCGCGCGCTTGGGGTTTGAGCGGAACGAAGGCCGGGGAGCTGTTTTTT. Translating it yields CASSPRAWGLSGTKAGELFF.

The chain combines TRBV30 with TRBJ2-3; D perhaps matches TRBD2 (7 bases). V was shortened by 0 bases and J by 4 bases, with 20 bases between the two germline ends. The germline V gene has CDR1 GTSNPN and CDR2 SVGIG (reference sequence). There are 17 residues in the CDR3. Here the CDR3 reads CAWSVVGAGVAADTQYF. For the CDR3, the DNA is TGTGCCTGGAGTGTAGTGGGGGCGGGAGTTGCCGCAGATACGCAGTATTTT.

The V gene is TRBV27, the J gene TRBJ1-2, with TRBD1 as a possible D gene (6 bases). This CDR3 is built from 13 residues. Trimming took off 1 base at V and 5 bases at J, with 8 bases between the two ends. Per the germline V gene, CDR1 is MNHEY and CDR2 is SMNVEV (reference sequence). The CDR3 here is CASSLFQGYGYTF. In DNA form, the CDR3 reads TGTGCCAGCAGTTTATTTCAGGGGTATGGCTACACCTTC.

The chain carries TRBV4-3 and TRBJ2-7; 9 bases fit TRBD2. The germline V gene encodes CDR1 LGHNA and CDR2 YSLEER. J lost 3 bases, V lost 0 bases, and 6 bases had no gene match. The CDR3 covers 16 residues. The CDR3: CASSQELAGVFYEQYF. In DNA, the CDR3 is TGCGCCAGCAGCCAAGAGTTAGCGGGAGTGTTCTACGAGCAGTACTTC.

The chain couples TRBV28 to TRBJ1-1; TRBD1 matches at 8 bases. J was trimmed by 0 bases and V by 4 bases; bases with no gene match: 13. The CDR3 has 18 amino acids. The V gene's germline CDR1 is MDHEN and CDR2 SYDVKM. The CDR3 region has the DNA TGTGCCAGCAGTTACGTACTTGGGCAGGGGGCTCTGAACACTGAAGCTTTCTTT. Translated, it gives CASSYVLGQGALNTEAFF.

The V gene is TRBV7-9, the J gene TRBJ2-1, with D possibly matching TRBD2 (6 bases). CDR1 and CDR2 from the germline V gene are SEHNR and FQNEAQ (reference sequence). The CDR3 is 15 amino acids. Trimming pared 2 bases from V and 9 bases from J, leaving 17 bases between. In nucleotides, the CDR3 is TGTGCCAGCAGCTTATTCGCCGGGATGGGAGGTGAGCAGTTCTTC. Its protein is CASSLFAGMGGEQFF.

The chain has TRBV28 and TRBJ2-7, with 9 bases identical to TRBD1. In germline, CDR1 is MDHEN, CDR2 SYDVKM. J gave up 2 bases and V 6 bases, and 11 bases lay outside the gene matches. The CDR3 runs to 16 residues. The chain's CDR3 is CASRLPGQGRTYEQYF. CDR3 DNA: TGTGCCAGCAGACTCCCGGGACAGGGTCGTACCTACGAGCAGTACTTC.